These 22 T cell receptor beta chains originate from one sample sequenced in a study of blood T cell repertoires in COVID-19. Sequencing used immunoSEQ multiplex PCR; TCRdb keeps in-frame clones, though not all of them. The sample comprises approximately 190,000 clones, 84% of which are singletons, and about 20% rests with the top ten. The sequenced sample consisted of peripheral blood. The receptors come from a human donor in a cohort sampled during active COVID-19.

For the CDR3, the DNA is TGTGCCAGCAGCCTGACACCGAGTAAAGAGACCCAGTACTTC. Its protein product is CASSLTPSKETQYF. The gene calls are TRBV7-2 and TRBJ2-5, with D unclear. There are 14 residues in the CDR3. Germline loops: CDR1 SGHTA, CDR2 FQGNSA. The V end lost 5 bases, the J end lost 3 bases, and 13 bases lay between the germline ends.

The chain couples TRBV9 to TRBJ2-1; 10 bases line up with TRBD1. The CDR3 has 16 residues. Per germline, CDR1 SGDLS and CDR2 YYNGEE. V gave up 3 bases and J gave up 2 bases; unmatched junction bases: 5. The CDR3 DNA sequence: TGTGCCAGCAGCGGGCCGGGACAGGGGACCTACAATGAGCAGTTCTTC. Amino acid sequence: CASSGPGQGTYNEQFF.

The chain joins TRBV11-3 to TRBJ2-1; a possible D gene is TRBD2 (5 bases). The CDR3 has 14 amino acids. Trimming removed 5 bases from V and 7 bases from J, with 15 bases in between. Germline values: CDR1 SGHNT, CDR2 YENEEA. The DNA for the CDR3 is TGTGCCAGCAGCCAAGCTAGCTGGCGGAATGAGCAGTTCTTC. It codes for CASSQASWRNEQFF. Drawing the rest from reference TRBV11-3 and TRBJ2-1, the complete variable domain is EAGVVQSPRYKIIEKKQPVAFWCNPISGHNTLYWYLQNLGQGPELLIRYENEEAVDDSQLPKDRFSAERLKGVDSTLKIQPAELGDSAVYLCASSQASWRNEQFFGPGTRLTVL.

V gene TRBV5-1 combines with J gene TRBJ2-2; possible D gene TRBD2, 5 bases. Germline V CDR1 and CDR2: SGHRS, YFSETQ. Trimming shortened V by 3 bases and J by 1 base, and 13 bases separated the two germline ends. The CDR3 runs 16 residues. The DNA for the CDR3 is TGCGCCAGCAGCTCGCAGCCCGGGAAGAACACCGGGGAGCTGTTTTTT. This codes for CASSSQPGKNTGELFF. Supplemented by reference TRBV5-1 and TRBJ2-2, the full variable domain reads KAGVTQTPRYLIKTRGQQVTLSCSPISGHRSVSWYQQTPGQGLQFLFEYFSETQRNKGNFPGRFSGRQFSNSRSEMNVSTLELGDSALYLCASSSQPGKNTGELFFGEGSRLTVL.

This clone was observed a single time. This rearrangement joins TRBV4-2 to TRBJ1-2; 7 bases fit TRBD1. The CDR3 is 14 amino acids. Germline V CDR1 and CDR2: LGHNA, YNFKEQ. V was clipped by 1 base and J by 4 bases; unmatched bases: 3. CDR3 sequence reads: CASSQARQGYGYTF. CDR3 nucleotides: TGTGCCAGCAGCCAAGCCCGACAGGGCTATGGCTACACCTTC.

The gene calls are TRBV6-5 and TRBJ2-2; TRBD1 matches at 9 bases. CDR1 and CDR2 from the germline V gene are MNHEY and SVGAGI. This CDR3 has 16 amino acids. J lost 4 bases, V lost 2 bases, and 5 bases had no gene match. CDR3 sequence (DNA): TGTGCCAGCAGTTACATGGGACAGGGCGGCACCGGGGAGCTGTTTTTT. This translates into CASSYMGQGGTGELFF.

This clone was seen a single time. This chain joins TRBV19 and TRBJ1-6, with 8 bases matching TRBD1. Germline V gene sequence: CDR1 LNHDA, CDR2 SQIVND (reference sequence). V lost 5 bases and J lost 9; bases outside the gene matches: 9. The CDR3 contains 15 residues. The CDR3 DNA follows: TGTGCCAGTAGTTCCTCCGGGACAGGTCTTTCACCCCTCCACTTT. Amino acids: CASSSSGTGLSPLHF.

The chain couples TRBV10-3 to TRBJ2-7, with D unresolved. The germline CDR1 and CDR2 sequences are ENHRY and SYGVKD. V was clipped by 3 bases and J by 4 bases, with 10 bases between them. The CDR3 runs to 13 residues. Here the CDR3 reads CAISEISSYEQYF. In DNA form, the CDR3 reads TGTGCCATCAGTGAAATCTCGTCTTACGAGCAGTACTTC.

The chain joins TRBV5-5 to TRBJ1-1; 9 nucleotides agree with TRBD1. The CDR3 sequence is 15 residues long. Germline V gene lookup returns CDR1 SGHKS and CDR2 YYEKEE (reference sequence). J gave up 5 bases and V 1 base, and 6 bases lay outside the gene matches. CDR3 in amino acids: CASSLWGQGGTEAFF. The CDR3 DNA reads TGTGCCAGCAGCTTGTGGGGACAGGGCGGAACTGAAGCTTTCTTT. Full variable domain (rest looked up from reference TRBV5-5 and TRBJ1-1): DAGVTQSPTHLIKTRGQQVTLRCSPISGHKSVSWYQQVLGQGPQFIFQYYEKEERGRGNFPDRFSARQFPNYSSELNVNALLLGDSALYLCASSLWGQGGTEAFFGQGTRLTVV.

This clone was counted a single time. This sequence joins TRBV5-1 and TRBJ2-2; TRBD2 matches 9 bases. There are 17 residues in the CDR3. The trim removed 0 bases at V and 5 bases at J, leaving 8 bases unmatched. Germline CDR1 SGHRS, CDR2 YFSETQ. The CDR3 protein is CASSLALSSGSTGELFF. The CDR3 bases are TGCGCCAGCAGCTTGGCTTTGAGTAGCGGGAGTACCGGGGAGCTGTTTTTT.

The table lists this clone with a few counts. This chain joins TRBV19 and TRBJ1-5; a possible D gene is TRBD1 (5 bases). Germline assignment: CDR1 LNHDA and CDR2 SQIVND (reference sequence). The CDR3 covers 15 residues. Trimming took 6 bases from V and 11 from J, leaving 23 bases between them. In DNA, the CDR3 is TGTGCCAGTAGGTGGGACTCCGGTGCCCCGGGGGCCCAGCATTTT. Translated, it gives CASRWDSGAPGAQHF.

CDR3 nucleotides: TGTGCCAGCAGCTTGACTAGCGGGACCTACAATGAGCAGTTCTTC. Its translation is CASSLTSGTYNEQFF. This chain joins TRBV13 and TRBJ2-1; the match to TRBD2 covers 11 bases. There are 15 residues in the CDR3. The germline V gene has CDR1 PRHDT and CDR2 FYEKMQ (reference sequence). Trimming cost V 3 bases and J 2 bases; bases outside gene matches: 0.

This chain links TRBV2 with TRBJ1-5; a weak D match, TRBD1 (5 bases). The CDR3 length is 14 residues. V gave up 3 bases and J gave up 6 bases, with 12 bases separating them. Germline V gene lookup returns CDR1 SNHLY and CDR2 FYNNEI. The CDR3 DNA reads TGTGCCAGCAGTGATAGGACTAGGGGTCAGCCCCAGCATTTT. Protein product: CASSDRTRGQPQHF. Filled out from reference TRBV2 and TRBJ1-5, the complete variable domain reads EPEVTQTPSHQVTQMGQEVILRCVPISNHLYFYWYRQILGQKVEFLVSFYNNEISEKSEIFDDQFSVERPDGSNFTLKIRSTKLEDSAMYFCASSDRTRGQPQHFGDGTRLSIL.

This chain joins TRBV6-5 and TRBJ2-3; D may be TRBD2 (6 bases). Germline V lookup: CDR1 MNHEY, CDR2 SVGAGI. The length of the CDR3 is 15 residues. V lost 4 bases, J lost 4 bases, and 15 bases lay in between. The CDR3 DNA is TGTGCCAGCAGTTCCCCAGCGGGTACATCAGATACGCAGTATTTT. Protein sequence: CASSSPAGTSDTQYF.

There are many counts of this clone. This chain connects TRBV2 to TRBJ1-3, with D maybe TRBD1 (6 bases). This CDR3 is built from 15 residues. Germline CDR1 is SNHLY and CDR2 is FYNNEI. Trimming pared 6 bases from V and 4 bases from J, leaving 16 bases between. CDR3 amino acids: CASRSQGYDGNTIYF. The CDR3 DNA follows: TGTGCCAGCAGATCCCAGGGGTACGACGGAAACACCATATATTTT.

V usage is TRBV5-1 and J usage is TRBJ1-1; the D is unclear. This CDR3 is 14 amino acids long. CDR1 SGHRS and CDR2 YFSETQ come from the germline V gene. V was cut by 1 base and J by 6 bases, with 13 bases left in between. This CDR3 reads CASSLIGSLSEAFF. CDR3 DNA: TGCGCCAGCAGCTTGATCGGGTCTTTGTCTGAAGCTTTCTTT.

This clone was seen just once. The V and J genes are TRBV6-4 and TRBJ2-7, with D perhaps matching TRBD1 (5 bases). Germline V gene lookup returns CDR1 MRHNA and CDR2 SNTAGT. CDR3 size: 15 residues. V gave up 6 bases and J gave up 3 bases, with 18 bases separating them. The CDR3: CASSDRQRFRYEQYV. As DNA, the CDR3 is TGTGCCAGCAGCGATCGACAGCGATTCCGCTACGAGCAGTACGTC.

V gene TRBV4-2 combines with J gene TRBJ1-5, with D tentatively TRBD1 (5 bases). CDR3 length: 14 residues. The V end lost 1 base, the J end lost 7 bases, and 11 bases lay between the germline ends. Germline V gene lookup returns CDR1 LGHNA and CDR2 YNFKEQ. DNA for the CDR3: TGTGCCAGCAGCCAAGCACAGGCCGGGCAGCCCCAGCATTTT. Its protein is CASSQAQAGQPQHF.

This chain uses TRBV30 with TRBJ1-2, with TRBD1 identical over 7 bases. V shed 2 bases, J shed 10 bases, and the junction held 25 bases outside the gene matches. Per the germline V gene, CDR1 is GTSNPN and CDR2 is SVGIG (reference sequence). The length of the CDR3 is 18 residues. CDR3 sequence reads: CAWSLGFGFVSGQPNYTF. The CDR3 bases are TGTGCCTGGAGTTTAGGTTTCGGGTTTGTTTCGGGACAGCCAAACTACACCTTC.

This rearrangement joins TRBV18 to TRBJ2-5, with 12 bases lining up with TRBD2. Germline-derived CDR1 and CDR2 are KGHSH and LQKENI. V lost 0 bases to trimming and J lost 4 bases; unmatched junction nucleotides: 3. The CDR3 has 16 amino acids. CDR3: CASSPPTSGGRETQYF. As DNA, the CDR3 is TGTGCCAGCTCACCACCGACTAGCGGGGGTCGAGAGACCCAGTACTTC.

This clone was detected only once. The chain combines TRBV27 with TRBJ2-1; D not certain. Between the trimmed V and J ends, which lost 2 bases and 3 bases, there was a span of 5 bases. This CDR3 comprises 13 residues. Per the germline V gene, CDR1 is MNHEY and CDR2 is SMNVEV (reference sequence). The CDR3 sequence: CASSLKHYNEQFF. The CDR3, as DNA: TGTGCCAGCAGTTTAAAACACTACAATGAGCAGTTCTTC.

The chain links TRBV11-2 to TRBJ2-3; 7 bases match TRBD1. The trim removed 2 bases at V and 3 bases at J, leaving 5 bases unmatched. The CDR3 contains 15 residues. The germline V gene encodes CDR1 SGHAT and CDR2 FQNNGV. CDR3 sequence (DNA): TGTGCCAGCAGCTTACGCGGCAGGGGGACAGATACGCAGTATTTT. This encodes CASSLRGRGTDTQYF.